This T cell receptor beta chain was recorded in a study of blood T cell repertoires in COVID-19. Study in general: PBMCs, B-cell-depleted T cells, or T cells were the source of the cDNA or gDNA that made up the material.

The CDR3 is made up of 19 amino acids. As handled by the study authors: Amplified reference gene primers provided the basis for estimating nucleated cell counts. Repertoires were generated with immunoSEQ multiplex PCR, while TCRdb's copy carries only in-frame clones and drops some. V, J and clone size are those of that table, while D and trimming were read from the DNA. The data hold more than 85,000 clones, with 70% to 90% observed a single time. Participants spanned ages about 18 to 100 years and resided in about two dozen US areas. Grouping used clinical history reported by participants in a survey and questionnaire.

The receptor was isolated from a woman between 45 and 60 years old who had recovered from COVID-19. The sample consisted of PBMCs or T cells enriched from blood (not recorded which). V gene TRBV21-1 combines with J gene TRBJ2-1; TRBD2, as called in the table, went unchecked against the DNA. TRBV21-1 is assigned pseudogene status. The CDR3 region is CASSNGALGRGGAYNEQFF. Written as DNA, the CDR3 is TGTGCCAGCAGCAATGGGGCCTTGGGTCGCGGGGGGGCCTACAATGAGCAGTTCTTC.